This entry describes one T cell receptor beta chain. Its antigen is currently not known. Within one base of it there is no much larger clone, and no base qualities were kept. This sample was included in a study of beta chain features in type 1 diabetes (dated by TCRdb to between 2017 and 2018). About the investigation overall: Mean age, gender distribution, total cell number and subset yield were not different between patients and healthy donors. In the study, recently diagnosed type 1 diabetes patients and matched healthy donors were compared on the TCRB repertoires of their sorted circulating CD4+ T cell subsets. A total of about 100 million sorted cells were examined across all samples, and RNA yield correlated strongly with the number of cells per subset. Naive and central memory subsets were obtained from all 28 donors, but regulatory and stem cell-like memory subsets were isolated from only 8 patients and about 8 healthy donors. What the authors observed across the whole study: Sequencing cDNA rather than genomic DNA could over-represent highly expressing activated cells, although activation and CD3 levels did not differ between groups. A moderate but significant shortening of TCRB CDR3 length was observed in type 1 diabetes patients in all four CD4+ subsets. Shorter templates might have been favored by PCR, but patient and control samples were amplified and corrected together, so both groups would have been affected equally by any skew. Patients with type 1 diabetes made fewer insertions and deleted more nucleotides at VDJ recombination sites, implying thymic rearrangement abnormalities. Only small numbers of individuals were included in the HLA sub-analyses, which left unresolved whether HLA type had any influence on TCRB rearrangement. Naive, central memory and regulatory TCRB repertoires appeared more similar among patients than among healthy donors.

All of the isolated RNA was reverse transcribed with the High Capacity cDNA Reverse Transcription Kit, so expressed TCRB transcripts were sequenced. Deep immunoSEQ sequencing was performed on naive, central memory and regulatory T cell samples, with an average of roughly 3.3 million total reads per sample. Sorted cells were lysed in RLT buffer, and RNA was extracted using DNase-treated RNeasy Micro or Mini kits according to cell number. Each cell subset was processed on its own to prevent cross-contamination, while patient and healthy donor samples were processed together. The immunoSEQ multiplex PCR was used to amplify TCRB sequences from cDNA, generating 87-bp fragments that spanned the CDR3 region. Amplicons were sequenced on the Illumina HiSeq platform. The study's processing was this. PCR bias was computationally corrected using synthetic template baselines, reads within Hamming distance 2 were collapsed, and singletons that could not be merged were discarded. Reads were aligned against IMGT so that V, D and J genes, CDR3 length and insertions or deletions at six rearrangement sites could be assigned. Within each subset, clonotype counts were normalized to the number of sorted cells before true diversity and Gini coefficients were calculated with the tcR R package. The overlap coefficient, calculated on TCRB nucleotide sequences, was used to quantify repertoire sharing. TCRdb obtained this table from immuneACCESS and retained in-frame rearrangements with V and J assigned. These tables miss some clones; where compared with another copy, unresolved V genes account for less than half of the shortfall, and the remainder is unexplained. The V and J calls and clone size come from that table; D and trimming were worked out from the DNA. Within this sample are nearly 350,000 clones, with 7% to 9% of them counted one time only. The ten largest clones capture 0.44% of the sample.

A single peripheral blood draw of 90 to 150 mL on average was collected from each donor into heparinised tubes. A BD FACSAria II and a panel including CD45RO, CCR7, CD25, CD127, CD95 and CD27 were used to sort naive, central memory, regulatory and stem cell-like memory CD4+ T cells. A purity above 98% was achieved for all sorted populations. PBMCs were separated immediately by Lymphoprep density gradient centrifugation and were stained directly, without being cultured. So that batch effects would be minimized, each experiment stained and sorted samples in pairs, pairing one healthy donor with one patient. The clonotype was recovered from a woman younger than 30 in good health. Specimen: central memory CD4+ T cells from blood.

The nucleotides read TGTGCGGAGGGACCGAGTAATCAGCCCCAGCATTTT. This codes for CAEGPSNQPQHF. Recombination joined TRBV28 with TRBJ1-5; the D gene is possibly TRBD1, with 5 bases matching. The CDR3, cysteine through phenylalanine, is 12 amino acids long. The kept DNA is CDR3 alone, 36 bases in frame from the first base. The CDR1 and CDR2 encoded by the germline V gene are MDHEN and SYDVKM. When the CDR3 is completed using the reference TRBV28 and TRBJ1-5 genes on either side, the full variable domain is DVKVTQSSRYLVKRTGEKVFLECVQDMDHENMFWYRQDPGLGLRLIYFSYDVKMKEKGDIPEGYSVSREKKERFSLILESASTNQTSMYLCAEGPSNQPQHFGDGTRLSIL.